These 30 T cell receptor beta chains were all obtained from the same sample, sequenced in a study of robustness of blood B and T cell sequencing. TCR beta repertoires were quantified from mRNA rather than genomic DNA. cDNA synthesis used template switching with a 5' universal priming oligo. Every cDNA molecule received a random 12-nucleotide UMI from the template-switch oligo. TCRdb reprocessed the PCR reads via MiXCR and lists one record per CDR3 protein. Here the sample spans roughly 1,500 distinct CDR3 sequences, over 55% being singletons. Specimen: peripheral blood. All receptors come from a human donor in good health.

The chain carries TRBV28 and TRBJ1-1; a possible D gene is TRBD1 (6 bases). The CDR3 loop spans 15 amino acids. Germline V gene sequence: CDR1 MDHEN, CDR2 SYDVKM. V was clipped by 5 bases and J by 1 base, with 14 bases between them. The CDR3, as DNA: TGTGCCAGCAGTCCGACAGGCGATAAGAACACTGAAGCTTTCTTT. Translated: CASSPTGDKNTEAFF.

This chain connects TRBV10-3 to TRBJ1-1, with TRBD1 matching 9 bases. Trimming removed 10 bases from V and 1 base from J; junction bases left unmatched: 4. Germline V gene lookup returns CDR1 ENHRY and CDR2 SYGVKD. CDR3 length: 13 amino acids. CDR3 sequence: CATWDRENTEAFF. As DNA, the CDR3 is TGTGCCACCTGGGACAGGGAGAACACTGAAGCTTTCTTT.

The chain joins TRBV6-1 to TRBJ1-1; 7 bases align to TRBD1. With V trimmed by 8 bases and J by 3 bases, 9 bases remained unmatched. The CDR3 sequence is 14 residues long. Germline V CDR1 and CDR2: MNHNS, SASEGT. This CDR3 reads CASAGGGADTEAFF. As DNA, the CDR3 is TGTGCCAGCGCAGGGGGAGGGGCCGACACTGAAGCTTTCTTT.

This rearrangement joins TRBV20-1 to TRBJ2-7; D call uncertain. The CDR3 has 14 residues. Trimming took 3 bases from V and 6 from J, leaving 18 bases between them. Germline V gene sequence: CDR1 DFQATT, CDR2 SNEGSKA (reference sequence). The DNA for the CDR3 is TGCAGTGCTAGTTCCCCAGGTTCTCCCACCGAGCAGTACTTC. As protein: CSASSPGSPTEQYF.

The sample holds a few counts of this clonotype. The chain couples TRBV12-3 or TRBV12-4 to TRBJ2-1, with 13 nucleotides matching TRBD2. The CDR3 covers 17 residues. The J segment lost 6 bases and the V segment lost 6 bases, leaving 11 bases of the junction unmatched. CDR3 in amino acids: CASSPWTTSGGGNEQFF. The CDR3 region has the DNA TGTGCCAGCAGCCCTTGGACTACTAGCGGGGGGGGCAATGAGCAGTTCTTC.

As regards this clonotype: Relative to the germline gene, one junction end is altered; a read error may explain this. This chain links TRBV12-3 or TRBV12-4 with TRBJ1-2; D gene uncertain. CDR3 length: 17 amino acids. The CDR3 bases are TGTGCCAGCAGTTTAGGCGGGGATGAGCGAGACGGCTATGGCTACACATTC. It translates to CASSLGGDERDGYGYTF.

The V and J genes are TRBV11-1 and TRBJ2-3; possible D gene TRBD2, 6 bases. Germline loops: CDR1 SGHAT, CDR2 FQDESV (reference sequence). V dropped 5 bases and J dropped 2 bases, with 14 bases sitting between them. The CDR3 runs 15 residues. CDR3 in amino acids: CASSPREANTDTQYF. The CDR3 DNA is TGTGCCAGCAGCCCCAGGGAGGCCAACACAGATACGCAGTATTTT.

The V and J genes are TRBV7-1 and TRBJ2-6; 7 bases are a match to TRBD1. TRBV7-1 falls under the ORF class, with uncertain function. This CDR3 contains 18 residues. V lost 2 bases, J lost 2 bases, and 9 bases stayed unmatched. DNA for the CDR3: TGTGCCAGCAGCTCAACCGACCCCGACAGGGCTGGGGCCAACGTCCTGACTTTC. This codes for CASSSTDPDRAGANVLTF.

The chain links TRBV20-1 to TRBJ1-3; 11 bases fit TRBD1. Trimming cost V 4 bases and J 4 bases; bases outside gene matches: 3. Looked up from germline, CDR1 is DFQATT and CDR2 is SNEGSKA (reference sequence). The CDR3 has 14 residues. CDR3 amino acids: CSAIGQGAGNTIYF. The CDR3 DNA follows: TGCAGTGCTATCGGACAGGGGGCGGGAAACACCATATATTTT.

This rearrangement joins TRBV20-1 to TRBJ2-7; D is perhaps TRBD1 (5 bases). There are 13 residues in the CDR3. The V gene's germline CDR1 is DFQATT and CDR2 SNEGSKA (reference sequence). Between the trimmed V and J ends, which lost 3 bases and 2 bases, there was a span of 11 bases. For the CDR3, the DNA is TGCAGTGCTAGGGGTCAGGGTACCTACGAGCAGTACTTC. Translation: CSARGQGTYEQYF.

This clonotype was recorded a few times. The V call is TRBV7-9, the J call TRBJ1-1; D may be TRBD1 (6 bases). This CDR3 contains 15 residues. Germline V gene sequence: CDR1 SEHNR, CDR2 FQNEAQ (reference sequence). Trimming pared 0 bases from V and 5 bases from J, leaving 13 bases between. The CDR3 here is CASSLAAGGETEAFF. The CDR3 coding sequence is TGTGCCAGCAGCTTAGCGGCGGGGGGCGAGACTGAAGCTTTCTTT.

This clonotype occurred a few times. This chain links TRBV6-2 or TRBV6-3 with TRBJ2-6, with no clear D. With 2 bases removed from V and 0 bases from J, the gap between germline ends came to 5 bases. Germline CDR1 reads MNHEY; CDR2 reads SVGEGT. The CDR3 contains 15 residues. The CDR3 protein is CASSYGISGANVLTF. The CDR3 DNA is TGTGCCAGCAGTTACGGAATCTCTGGGGCCAACGTCCTGACTTTC.

The gene calls are TRBV15 and TRBJ1-2, with D perhaps matching TRBD1 (6 bases). V lost 1 base and J 8 bases, leaving 14 bases between the germline ends. The CDR3 is made up of 14 amino acids. The germline V gene encodes CDR1 LNHNV and CDR2 YYDKDF (reference sequence). The CDR3 loop is CATSRGQGPEGYTF. In DNA, the CDR3 is TGTGCCACCAGCAGAGGGCAGGGGCCTGAGGGCTACACCTTC.

This chain links TRBV7-9 with TRBJ2-2; D is unresolved. Germline V gene sequence: CDR1 SEHNR, CDR2 FQNEAQ (reference sequence). The CDR3 is made up of 17 amino acids. V lost 0 bases and J lost 0, with 11 bases in between. Here the CDR3 reads CASSLANSDANTGELFF. The DNA for the CDR3 is TGTGCCAGCAGCTTAGCGAATTCGGACGCGAACACCGGGGAGCTGTTTTTT.

This chain links TRBV20-1 with TRBJ2-3; D call uncertain. Germline V gene data show CDR1 as DFQATT and CDR2 as SNEGSKA (reference sequence). The V gene lost 6 bases and the J gene lost 2 bases, with 15 bases spanning the gap. This CDR3 region has 14 residues. CDR3 DNA sequence: TGCAGTGCCGCTACATCACAGTACACAGATACGCAGTATTTT. Translation gives CSAATSQYTDTQYF.

This chain joins TRBV9 and TRBJ2-1; possible D gene TRBD1, 5 bases. The CDR3 extends over 13 amino acids. V was clipped by 0 bases and J by 8 bases, with 9 bases between them. The germline V gene encodes CDR1 SGDLS and CDR2 YYNGEE. The CDR3 DNA sequence: TGTGCCAGCAGCGTAGCATGGGGCGATGAGCAGTTCTTC. Its protein product is CASSVAWGDEQFF.

The V call is TRBV9, the J call TRBJ1-6; D gene uncertain. Germline V lookup: CDR1 SGDLS, CDR2 YYNGEE. This CDR3 has 14 residues. The V gene lost 4 bases and the J gene lost 9 bases, with 14 bases spanning the gap. The CDR3, as DNA: TGTGCCAGCAGCCCGCACTCAGGAGGTTCACCCCTCCACTTT. The encoded protein is CASSPHSGGSPLHF.

In its sample, this clonotype was seen a few times. The chain links TRBV7-9 to TRBJ2-3; D uncertain. CDR3 length equals 15 residues. Germline V gives CDR1 SEHNR, CDR2 FQNEAQ (reference sequence). V was clipped by 6 bases and J by 0 bases, with 13 bases between them. CDR3 amino acids: CASRVGYPSTDTQYF. As DNA, the CDR3 is TGTGCCAGCAGGGTCGGGTACCCTAGCACAGATACGCAGTATTTT.

Concerning this clonotype: At one of its ends the junction is not consistent with the germline gene, which may arise from a read error. This chain connects TRBV6-1 to TRBJ1-2, with TRBD1 matching over 7 bases. This CDR3 has 14 residues. Germline CDR1 reads MNHNS; CDR2 reads SASEGT. Here the CDR3 DNA reads TGTGCCACCAGTGAAGGGACAGCTGACTATGGCTACACCTTC. Residues: CATSEGTADYGYTF.

This rearrangement joins TRBV20-1 to TRBJ2-3; D gene ambiguous. Germline CDR1 is DFQATT and CDR2 is SNEGSKA (reference sequence). The CDR3 spans 13 residues. Trimming shortened V by 0 bases and J by 6 bases, and 10 bases separated the two germline ends. The CDR3 DNA follows: TGCAGTGCTAGAGATACCGCCGGGGATACGCAGTATTTT. Encoded protein: CSARDTAGDTQYF.

The chain employs TRBV9 and TRBJ1-2, with D perhaps TRBD1 (5 bases). Trimming took off 0 bases at V and 7 bases at J, with 10 bases between the two ends. Germline-derived CDR1 and CDR2 are SGDLS and YYNGEE. CDR3 length equals 13 residues. The CDR3 nucleotides read TGTGCCAGCAGCGTAGGGGGACGAACTGGCTACACCTTC. This gives the protein CASSVGGRTGYTF.

This chain uses TRBV7-9 with TRBJ2-5; tentatively, D is TRBD2 (6 bases). The V gene lost 3 bases and the J gene lost 5 bases, with 10 bases spanning the gap. Germline assignment: CDR1 SEHNR and CDR2 FQNEAQ (reference sequence). This CDR3 contains 13 residues. CDR3 nucleotides: TGTGCCAGCAGCTTTGGGGCGGGGGAGACCCAGTACTTC. Amino acid sequence: CASSFGAGETQYF.

The rearrangement links TRBV18 to TRBJ1-1; possibly TRBD1 for D (6 bases). V lost 3 bases and J 3 bases, leaving 14 bases between the germline ends. Germline V lookup: CDR1 KGHSH, CDR2 LQKENI. The CDR3 loop spans 15 amino acids. CDR3 loop: CASSPKQGGDTEAFF. In nucleotides, the CDR3 is TGTGCCAGCTCACCCAAACAGGGAGGCGACACTGAAGCTTTCTTT. The full variable domain, with the rest looked up from reference TRBV18 and TRBJ1-1, is NAGVMQNPRHLVRRRGQEARLRCSPMKGHSHVYWYRQLPEEGLKFMVYLQKENIIDESGMPKERFSAEFPKEGPSILRIQQVVRGDSAAYFCASSPKQGGDTEAFFGQGTRLTVV.

Here the CDR3 reads CATSERVQGSTEAFF. The CDR3 DNA is TGTGCCACCAGCGAACGAGTGCAGGGCTCGACTGAAGCTTTCTTT. The genes are TRBV15 and TRBJ1-1; D possibly corresponds to TRBD1 (5 bases). The germline V gene encodes CDR1 LNHNV and CDR2 YYDKDF (reference sequence). Trimming removed 5 bases from V and 5 bases from J, with 18 bases in between. The CDR3 runs to 15 residues.

This sequence joins TRBV7-2 and TRBJ1-1; 7 nucleotides align to TRBD1. The CDR3 consists of 13 residues. From germline, CDR1 is SGHTA and CDR2 FQGNSA. With 6 bases clipped from V and 4 bases from J, the junction kept 5 bases outside the gene matches. CDR3 bases: TGTGCCAGCAGGAACAGGGGAGTCACTGAAGCTTTCTTT. Protein product: CASRNRGVTEAFF.

The table lists this clonotype with a few counts. The chain joins TRBV7-6 to TRBJ2-1; 7 nucleotides line up with TRBD1. The CDR3 has 17 amino acids. Germline values: CDR1 SGHVS, CDR2 FNYEAQ. V lost 2 bases, J lost 1 base, and 8 bases stayed unmatched. CDR3 amino acids: CASSLRRGLWSYNEQFF. CDR3 bases: TGTGCCAGCAGCTTAAGAAGGGGGCTGTGGTCCTACAATGAGCAGTTCTTC.

The chain couples TRBV12-3 or TRBV12-4 to TRBJ1-1; the D is unclear. Trimming shortened V by 1 base and J by 6 bases, and 9 bases separated the two germline ends. The CDR3 is made up of 13 amino acids. CDR3: CASSLGPGSEAFF. CDR3 in DNA: TGTGCCAGCAGTTTAGGGCCGGGATCTGAAGCTTTCTTT.

The table lists this clonotype with a few counts. V gene TRBV10-3 combines with J gene TRBJ1-6; D ambiguous. Germline V gene lookup returns CDR1 ENHRY and CDR2 SYGVKD. V was pared by 0 bases and J by 5 bases, with 14 bases between. This CDR3 contains 17 residues. The CDR3 reads CAISESNWGADNSPLHF. The CDR3 nucleotides are TGTGCCATCAGTGAGTCGAATTGGGGAGCGGATAATTCACCCCTCCACTTT.

The chain carries TRBV5-5 and TRBJ1-4; D might be TRBD1 (6 bases). V was clipped by 0 bases and J by 6 bases, with 12 bases between them. Germline V CDR1 and CDR2: SGHKS, YYEKEE (reference sequence). The CDR3 totals 15 residues. The CDR3 sequence: CASSLDGAGDEKLFF. DNA for the CDR3: TGTGCCAGCAGCTTGGACGGCGCAGGGGATGAAAAACTGTTTTTT.

V and J are TRBV3-1 and TRBJ2-1; possibly TRBD2 for D (5 bases). V lost 1 base and J 8 bases, leaving 12 bases between the germline ends. This CDR3 is 14 amino acids long. CDR1 is LGHDT and CDR2 is YNNKEL in the germline V gene (reference sequence). Written as DNA, the CDR3 is TGTGCCAGCAGCCAAGGAATAGGGCGGGATGAGCAGTTCTTC. It yields the protein CASSQGIGRDEQFF.